The 15 T cell receptor beta chains listed next were all sequenced from one sample in a study of low-dose radiotherapy and immunotherapy resistance in tumors. cDNA synthesis used a TRAV/TRBV-specific primer set for both chains. Both a constant-region primer and a V-primer adapter served to amplify TCRs across approximately 19 PCR cycles. TCRdb passed the reads through MiXCR, listing each CDR3 protein once. The sample lists over 65,000 distinct CDR3 sequences; 15% to 20% were seen once. Time point indicated: before trial treatment. The sample consisted of PBMCs, taken before treatment. The receptors were gathered from a male donor with prostate cancer.

Ten or more counts support this clonotype. The rearrangement uses TRBV6-2 or TRBV6-3 and TRBJ2-5; a possible D gene is TRBD2 (6 bases). Deletions cut 6 bases from V and 4 bases from J, with 15 bases between. The germline V gene has CDR1 MNHEY and CDR2 SVGEGT. CDR3 size: 14 residues. The CDR3 region is CASRLAMEVETQYF. For the CDR3, the DNA is TGTGCCAGCAGGCTAGCGATGGAGGTAGAGACCCAGTACTTC.

The table lists this clonotype with many counts. The DNA of the CDR3 is TGCAGTGCTAGAGGTTGGGGGAGAGAGAATTCACCCCTCCACTTT. Translated, it gives CSARGWGRENSPLHF. J is TRBJ1-6 and V is TRBV20-1, with a weak D call TRBD1 (5 bases). Germline V gene data show CDR1 as DFQATT and CDR2 as SNEGSKA (reference sequence). V was pared by 1 base and J by 7 bases, with 14 bases between. The CDR3 length is 15 residues.

In its sample, this clonotype was seen many times. V gene TRBV7-9 combines with J gene TRBJ1-5, with 8 bases lining up with TRBD1. The CDR3 spans 18 residues. Germline loops: CDR1 SEHNR, CDR2 FQNEAQ (reference sequence). V shed 0 bases, J shed 2 bases, and the junction held 9 bases outside the gene matches. Written as DNA, the CDR3 is TGTGCCAGCAGCTTAGCTACCCCCGGACAGGGCCGCAATCAGCCCCAGCATTTT. Its protein is CASSLATPGQGRNQPQHF.

This clonotype was recorded once. The chain links TRBV5-1 to TRBJ1-1; D is possibly TRBD1 (6 bases). With 0 bases removed from V and 1 base from J, the gap between germline ends came to 13 bases. There are 16 residues in the CDR3. Looked up from germline, CDR1 is SGHRS and CDR2 is YFSETQ. The CDR3 DNA reads as TGCGCCAGCAGCTTGGGCGGGGGGGCGGGGAACACTGAAGCTTTCTTT. Translating it yields CASSLGGGAGNTEAFF.

This clonotype was detected many times. The chain joins TRBV5-1 to TRBJ2-1, with 13 bases that match TRBD2. Germline CDR1 SGHRS, CDR2 YFSETQ. After removal of 7 bases from V and 5 bases from J, the junction contained 6 bases not matched to a gene. The CDR3 has 15 residues. CDR3 amino acids: CASRTTSGGDNEQFF. CDR3 bases: TGCGCCAGCCGGACAACTAGCGGGGGGGACAATGAGCAGTTCTTC.

This clonotype was observed many times. The J gene is TRBJ2-5, the V gene TRBV29-1; 9 bases agree with TRBD2. The CDR3 runs 18 residues. The germline V gene has CDR1 SQVTM and CDR2 ANQGSEA. Trimming at V came to 0 bases and at J to 1 base, leaving 12 bases not matched to a gene. The DNA for the CDR3 is TGCAGCGTTGAAGAGCGAACCGGGACTAGCCGACCCCAAGAGACCCAGTACTTC. This gives the protein CSVEERTGTSRPQETQYF.

The chain employs TRBV5-4 and TRBJ1-1; D gene unclear. CDR3 size: 13 residues. CDR1 is SGHNT, CDR2 YYREEE, per germline (reference sequence). Trimming took off 5 bases at V and 4 bases at J, with 12 bases between the two ends. The CDR3 is CASRFESPTEAFF. In DNA, the CDR3 is TGTGCCAGCAGGTTCGAGTCCCCCACTGAAGCTTTCTTT.

This clonotype was seen at least ten times. This sequence joins TRBV20-1 and TRBJ2-5, with 8 positions matching TRBD2. Germline V gives CDR1 DFQATT, CDR2 SNEGSKA (reference sequence). This CDR3 region has 16 residues. Trimming at V came to 6 bases and at J to 2 bases, leaving 14 bases not matched to a gene. The CDR3 reads CSALPREGGGQETQYF. CDR3 nucleotide sequence: TGCAGTGCCCTCCCGCGTGAGGGCGGGGGGCAAGAGACCCAGTACTTC.

V and J are TRBV10-3 and TRBJ2-2, with 8 bases fitting TRBD1. V lost 8 bases to trimming and J lost 2 bases; unmatched junction nucleotides: 4. The germline gives CDR1 ENHRY, CDR2 SYGVKD. The length of the CDR3 is 14 residues. The CDR3 nucleotides are TGTGCCATCGCCGGACAGGGTAACACCGGGGAGCTGTTTTTT. It yields the protein CAIAGQGNTGELFF.

In the case of this clonotype: This is likely an artifact of a read error, given a far larger clone one base away. The chain links TRBV5-8 to TRBJ1-1, with TRBD1 matching over 7 bases. The CDR3 contains 15 residues. V trimming: 6 bases; J trimming: 5 bases; junction bases outside the gene matches: 13. Germline CDR1 and CDR2: SGHTS and YDEGEE. CDR3 in amino acids: CASTSGTVVVTEAFF. The CDR3 region has the DNA TGTGCCAGCACCTCCGGGACAGTGGTAGTTACTGAAGCTTTCTTT.

This clonotype was observed many times. V usage is TRBV19 and J usage is TRBJ2-7; D may be TRBD2 (6 bases). Germline V gives CDR1 LNHDA, CDR2 SQIVND (reference sequence). The CDR3 contains 13 residues. The V gene lost 5 bases and the J gene lost 5 bases, with 13 bases spanning the gap. The CDR3 region is CASSPRGYNEQYF. Here the CDR3 DNA reads TGTGCCAGTAGTCCCCGGGGGTACAACGAGCAGTACTTC.

Ten or more counts support this clonotype. The chain links TRBV29-1 to TRBJ2-3, with 10 positions matching TRBD2. Germline CDR1 and CDR2: SQVTM and ANQGSEA. Unmatched junction bases numbered 12, after V lost 4 bases and J lost 11 bases. The CDR3 has 14 amino acids. The CDR3 spells CSVVITSGAREQYF. In nucleotides, the CDR3 is TGCAGCGTTGTCATAACTAGCGGGGCAAGGGAGCAGTATTTT.

Worth noting for this clonotype: A far larger clone is a single base away, which makes a read error likely. The chain has TRBV6-7 and TRBJ1-2; D is ambiguous. TRBV6-7 is labeled an ORF, and its function is uncertain. The CDR3 spans 14 residues. Trimming stripped 4 bases from V and 1 base from J, with 10 bases between. The CDR3: CASSFTEGNYGYTF. CDR3 nucleotides: TGTGCCAGCAGTTTTACAGAGGGTAACTATGGCTACACCTTC.

This clonotype was recorded many times. V gene TRBV10-2 combines with J gene TRBJ2-5; the D gene could be TRBD1 or TRBD2 (6 bases each). V dropped 4 bases and J dropped 5 bases, with 11 bases sitting between them. Germline V gene lookup returns CDR1 WSHSY and CDR2 SAAADI. The length of the CDR3 is 13 residues. CDR3 region: CASSAQGGETQYF. CDR3 DNA: TGCGCCAGCAGTGCACAGGGAGGCGAGACCCAGTACTTC.

V and J are TRBV3-1 and TRBJ1-1; D not resolved. Germline V gene lookup returns CDR1 LGHDT and CDR2 YNNKEL (reference sequence). This CDR3 region has 13 residues. Deletions cut 0 bases from V and 10 bases from J, with 12 bases between. CDR3 in DNA: TGTGCCAGCAGCCAAGATCGCGTTTCCCGAGCTTTCTTT. This gives the protein CASSQDRVSRAFF.